The text below deals with one TCR beta chain. The data derive from a study of blood T cell repertoires in COVID-19. Study in general: Whether acute or convalescent, the COVID-19 samples came from the United States, Italy and Spain. In each case, the material was cDNA or gDNA derived from T cells, B-cell-depleted T cells, or PBMCs.

Authors' processing steps: Reference gene primer amplification gave nucleated cell count estimates. Sequenced by immunoSEQ multiplex PCR; TCRdb stores in-frame clones only, minus some. The V and J calls and clone size are taken from that table; D and trimming were inferred from the DNA. The sample holds some 130,000 clones, around 81% seen once. After removal of 0 bases from V and 3 bases from J, the junction contained 4 bases not matched to a gene. This CDR3 is 15 amino acids long. CDR1 is SGDLS, CDR2 YYNGEE, per germline. The sequence derives from a man aged 40-50 years with active or convalescent COVID-19. This rearrangement joins TRBV9 to TRBJ2-7, with 9 bases matching TRBD2. The specimen sequenced was peripheral blood. CDR3 protein: CASSVEGGGGYEQYF. The CDR3 DNA reads TGTGCCAGCAGCGTAGAAGGCGGGGGGGGCTACGAGCAGTACTTC. Full variable domain (rest looked up from reference TRBV9 and TRBJ2-7): DSGVTQTPKHLITATGQRVTLRCSPRSGDLSVYWYQQSLDQGLQFLIQYYNGEERAKGNILERFSAQQFPDLHSELNLSSLELGDSALYFCASSVEGGGGYEQYFGPGTRLTVT.